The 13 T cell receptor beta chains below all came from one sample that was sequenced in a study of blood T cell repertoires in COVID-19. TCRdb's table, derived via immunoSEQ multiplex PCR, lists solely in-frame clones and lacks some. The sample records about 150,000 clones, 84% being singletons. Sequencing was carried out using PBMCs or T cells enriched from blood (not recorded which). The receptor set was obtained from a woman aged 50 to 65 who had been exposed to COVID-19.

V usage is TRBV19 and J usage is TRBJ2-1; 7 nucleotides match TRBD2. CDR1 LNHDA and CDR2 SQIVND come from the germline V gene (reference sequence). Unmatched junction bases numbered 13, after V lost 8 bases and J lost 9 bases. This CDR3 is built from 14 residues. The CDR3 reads CASGAGVLHSEQFF. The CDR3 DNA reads TGTGCCAGTGGGGCGGGAGTTTTGCACAGTGAGCAGTTCTTC.

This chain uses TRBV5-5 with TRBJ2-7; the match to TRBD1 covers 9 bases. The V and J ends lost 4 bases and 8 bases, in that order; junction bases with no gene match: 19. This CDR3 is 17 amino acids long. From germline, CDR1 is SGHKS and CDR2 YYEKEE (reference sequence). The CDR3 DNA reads TGTGCCAGCAGCATCCAGCCGGGACAGGGTCGAGCGGGAAAGCAGTACTTC. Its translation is CASSIQPGQGRAGKQYF.

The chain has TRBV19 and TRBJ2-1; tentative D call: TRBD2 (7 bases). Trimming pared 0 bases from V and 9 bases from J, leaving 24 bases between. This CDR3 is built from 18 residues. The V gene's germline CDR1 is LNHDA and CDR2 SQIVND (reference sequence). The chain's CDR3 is CASSIDSLAVVRGGEQFF. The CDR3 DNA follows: TGTGCCAGTAGTATAGATAGCCTAGCGGTGGTGAGAGGGGGTGAGCAGTTCTTC.

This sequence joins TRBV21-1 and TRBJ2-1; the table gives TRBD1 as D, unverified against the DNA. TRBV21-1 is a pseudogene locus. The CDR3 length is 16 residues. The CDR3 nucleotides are TGTGCCAGCAGCAGAGTGCGAAGGGGCTCCTACAATGAGCAGTTCTTC. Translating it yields CASSRVRRGSYNEQFF.

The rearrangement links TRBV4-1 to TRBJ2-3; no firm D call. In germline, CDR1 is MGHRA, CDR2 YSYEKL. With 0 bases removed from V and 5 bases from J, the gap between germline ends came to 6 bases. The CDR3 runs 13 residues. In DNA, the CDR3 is TGCGCCAGCAGCCAAGATCCCGGAGATACGCAGTATTTT. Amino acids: CASSQDPGDTQYF.

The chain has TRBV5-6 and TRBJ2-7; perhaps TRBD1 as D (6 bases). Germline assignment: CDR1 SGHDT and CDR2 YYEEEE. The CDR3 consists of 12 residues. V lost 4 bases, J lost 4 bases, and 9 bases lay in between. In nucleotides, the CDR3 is TGTGCCAGCAGCCACAGGGAGTACGAGCAGTACTTC. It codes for CASSHREYEQYF.

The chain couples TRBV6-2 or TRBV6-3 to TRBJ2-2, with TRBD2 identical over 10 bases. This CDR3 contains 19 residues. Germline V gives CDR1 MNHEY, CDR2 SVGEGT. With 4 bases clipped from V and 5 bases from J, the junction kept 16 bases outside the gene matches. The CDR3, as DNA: TGTGCCAGCAGTTCTTGGCCCAAGGCTAGCGGGAGTAAAACCGGGGAGCTGTTTTTT. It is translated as CASSSWPKASGSKTGELFF.

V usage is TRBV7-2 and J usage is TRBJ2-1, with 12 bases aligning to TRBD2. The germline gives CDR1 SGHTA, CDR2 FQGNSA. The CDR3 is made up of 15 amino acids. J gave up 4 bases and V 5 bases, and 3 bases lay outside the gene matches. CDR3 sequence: CASSLGLAGYNEQFF. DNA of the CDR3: TGTGCCAGCAGCCTAGGACTAGCGGGGTACAATGAGCAGTTCTTC.

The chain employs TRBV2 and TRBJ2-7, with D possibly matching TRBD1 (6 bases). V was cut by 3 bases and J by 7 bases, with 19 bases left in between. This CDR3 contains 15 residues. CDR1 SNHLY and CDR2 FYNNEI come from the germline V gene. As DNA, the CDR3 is TGTGCCAGCAGTGACTTAAGGGACACTCATTGGGAGCAGTACTTC. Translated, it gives CASSDLRDTHWEQYF.

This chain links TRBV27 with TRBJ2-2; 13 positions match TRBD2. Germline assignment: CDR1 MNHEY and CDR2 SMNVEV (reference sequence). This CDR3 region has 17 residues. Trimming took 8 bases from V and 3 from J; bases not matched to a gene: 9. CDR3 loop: CASYRLAGGPYTGELFF. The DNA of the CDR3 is TGTGCCAGCTATCGACTAGCGGGGGGACCGTACACCGGGGAGCTGTTTTTT.

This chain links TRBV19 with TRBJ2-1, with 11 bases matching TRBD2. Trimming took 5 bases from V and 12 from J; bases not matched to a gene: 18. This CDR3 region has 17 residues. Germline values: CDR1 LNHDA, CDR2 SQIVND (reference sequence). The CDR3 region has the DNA TGTGCCAGTAGTTTAACCGGGACTAGCGGATCGGAGATAGGGCAGTTCTTC. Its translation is CASSLTGTSGSEIGQFF. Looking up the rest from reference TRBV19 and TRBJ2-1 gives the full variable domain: DGGITQSPKYLFRKEGQNVTLSCEQNLNHDAMYWYRQDPGQGLRLIYYSQIVNDFQKGDIAEGYSVSREKKESFPLTVTSAQKNPTAFYLCASSLTGTSGSEIGQFFGPGTRLTVL.

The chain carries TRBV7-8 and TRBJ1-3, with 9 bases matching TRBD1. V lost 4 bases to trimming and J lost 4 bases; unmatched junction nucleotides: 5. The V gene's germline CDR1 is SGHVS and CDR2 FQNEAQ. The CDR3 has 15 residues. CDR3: CASSYRGRLGNTIYF. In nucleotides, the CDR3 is TGTGCCAGCAGCTACAGGGGGCGTCTCGGAAACACCATATATTTT.

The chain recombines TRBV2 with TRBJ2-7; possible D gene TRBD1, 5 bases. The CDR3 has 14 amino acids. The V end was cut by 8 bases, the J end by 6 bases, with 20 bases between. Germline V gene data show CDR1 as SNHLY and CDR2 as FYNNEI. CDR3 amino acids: CASVTVTIGSEQYF. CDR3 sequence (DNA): TGTGCCAGCGTGACAGTGACAATAGGATCCGAGCAGTACTTC. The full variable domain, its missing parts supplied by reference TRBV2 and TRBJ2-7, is EPEVTQTPSHQVTQMGQEVILRCVPISNHLYFYWYRQILGQKVEFLVSFYNNEISEKSEIFDDQFSVERPDGSNFTLKIRSTKLEDSAMYFCASVTVTIGSEQYFGPGTRLTVT.